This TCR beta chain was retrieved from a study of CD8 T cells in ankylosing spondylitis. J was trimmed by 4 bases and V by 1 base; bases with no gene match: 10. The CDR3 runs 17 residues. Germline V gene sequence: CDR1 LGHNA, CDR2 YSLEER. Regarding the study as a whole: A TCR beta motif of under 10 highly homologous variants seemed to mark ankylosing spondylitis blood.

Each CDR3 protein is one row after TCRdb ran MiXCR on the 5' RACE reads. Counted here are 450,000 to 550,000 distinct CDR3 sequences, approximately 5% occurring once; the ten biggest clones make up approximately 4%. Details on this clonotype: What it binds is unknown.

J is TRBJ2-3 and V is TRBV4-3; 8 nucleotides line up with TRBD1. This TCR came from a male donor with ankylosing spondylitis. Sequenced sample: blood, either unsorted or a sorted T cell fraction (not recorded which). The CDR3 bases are TGCGCCAGCAGCCAAGGGCTTCAGGGGGCGCGGGCAGATACGCAGTATTTT. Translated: CASSQGLQGARADTQYF.